Listed below are T cell receptor beta chains from one sample, sequenced in a study of T cell responses to AZD1222 COVID-19 vaccine. This table comes from immunoSEQ multiplex PCR, and its TCRdb copy is limited to in-frame clones, with some not included. The table has about 130,000 clones, roughly 90% seen once; the top ten hold under 2.5%. This sample comprised peripheral blood, obtained on day 0 of AZD1222 vaccination. These TCRs come from an adult in good health. The CDR3 runs from the conserved cysteine through the conserved F or W. The D gene is left open where the match is weak. The size field is filled for only some rows; it gives once, few, many or a size class.

TRBV19	TRBJ1-5	-	-	CASSKTNQPQHF	TGTGCCAGTAGTAAAACTAATCAGCCCCAGCATTTT
TRBV9	TRBJ1-3	-	-	CASSALSGNTIYF	TGTGCCAGCAGCGCCCTTTCTGGAAACACCATATATTTT
TRBV9	TRBJ1-2	-	-	CASSDIRGIGVYGYTF	TGTGCCAGCAGCGATATAAGGGGGATTGGGGTATATGGCTACACCTTC
TRBV7-2	TRBJ1-6	-	-	CASSLAPSYNSPLHF	TGTGCCAGCAGCTTAGCCCCCTCCTATAATTCACCCCTCCACTTT
TRBV19	TRBJ1-1	-	-	CASSTSEWPTEAFF	TGTGCCAGTAGTACATCTGAGTGGCCGACTGAAGCTTTCTTT
TRBV6-5	TRBJ1-2	TRBD1	-	CASSSLRTGRDGYTF	TGTGCCAGCAGCTCACTAAGGACAGGCCGTGATGGCTACACCTTC
TRBV28	TRBJ2-3	TRBD2	-	CASSSGLAGGDTQYF	TGTGCCAGCAGTTCGGGACTAGCGGGGGGGGATACGCAGTATTTT
TRBV5-6	TRBJ1-1	TRBD1	-	CASIGQGFGEAFF	TGTGCCAGCATCGGACAGGGCTTCGGTGAAGCTTTCTTT
TRBV7-6	TRBJ1-1	-	-	CASSLAGGLNTEAFF	TGTGCCAGCAGCTTAGCGGGAGGGTTGAACACTGAAGCTTTCTTT
TRBV5-5	TRBJ1-1	-	-	CASSPGPGAEAFF	TGTGCCAGCAGCCCCGGACCGGGGGCTGAAGCTTTCTTT
TRBV6-1	TRBJ1-5	TRBD1	-	CASSEAGGGHQPQHF	TGTGCCAGCAGTGAAGCAGGAGGGGGCCATCAGCCCCAGCATTTT
TRBV28	TRBJ1-3	-	-	CASSLRYRTSSGNTIYF	TGTGCCAGCAGTTTAAGGTATCGGACGAGCTCTGGAAACACCATATATTTT
TRBV7-7	TRBJ2-2	TRBD2	-	CASSLRTSSQNTGELFF	TGTGCCAGCAGCTTAAGGACTAGCAGCCAGAACACCGGGGAGCTGTTTTTT
TRBV28	TRBJ1-2	-	-	CASSPDSFSDGYTF	TGTGCCAGCAGTCCAGACAGCTTTTCTGATGGCTACACCTTC
TRBV7-9	TRBJ2-7	TRBD2	-	CASSLGGTTSYEQYF	TGTGCCAGCAGCTTAGGGGGGACTACCTCCTACGAGCAGTACTTC
TRBV28	TRBJ1-6	-	-	CASTPTASYNSPLHF	TGTGCCAGCACCCCTACAGCGTCCTATAATTCACCCCTCCACTTT
TRBV29-1	TRBJ1-3	-	-	CSVVKEGDTIYF	TGCAGCGTTGTTAAAGAGGGCGACACCATATATTTT
TRBV19	TRBJ1-1	-	-	CASSNHGNTEAFF	TGTGCCAGTAGTAACCATGGGAACACTGAAGCTTTCTTT
TRBV5-1	TRBJ1-6	-	-	CASSLPTGTNSPLHF	TGCGCCAGCAGCTTACCCACAGGGACAAATTCACCCCTCCACTTT
TRBV6-1	TRBJ1-2	-	-	CASSDTGVGGYTF	TGTGCCAGCAGTGATACGGGGGTGGGAGGCTACACCTTC
TRBV5-1	TRBJ1-4	-	once	CASSGTATNEKLFF	TGCGCCAGCAGCGGGACGGCAACTAATGAAAAACTGTTTTTT
TRBV6-2/TRBV6-3	TRBJ2-1	-	-	CASSYRVGITYNEQFF	TGTGCCAGCAGTTACAGGGTGGGGATCACCTACAATGAGCAGTTCTTC
TRBV5-6	TRBJ1-4	-	-	CASSLQGQTNEKLFF	TGTGCCAGCAGCCTCCAGGGTCAAACTAATGAAAAACTGTTTTTT
TRBV29-1	TRBJ2-2	-	-	CSASGGRDTGELFF	TGCAGCGCCTCGGGGGGCAGGGACACCGGGGAGCTGTTTTTT
TRBV29-1	TRBJ2-1	TRBD2	-	CSVDTSGMYNEQFF	TGCAGCGTTGATACTAGCGGGATGTACAATGAGCAGTTCTTC
TRBV28	TRBJ1-5	-	-	CASSNQPQHF	TGTGCCAGCAGTAATCAGCCCCAGCATTTT
TRBV27	TRBJ2-1	-	-	CASKDRPGLQADEQFF	TGTGCCAGCAAGGACCGCCCGGGACTTCAAGCGGATGAGCAGTTCTTC
TRBV14	TRBJ1-2	TRBD1	-	CASSPRTGGGYTF	TGTGCCAGCAGCCCCCGGACAGGAGGTGGCTACACCTTC
TRBV11-2	TRBJ1-1	-	-	CASIAGNTEAFF	TGTGCCAGCATTGCCGGGAACACTGAAGCTTTCTTT
TRBV15	TRBJ1-3	-	-	CATSKDVGQGNTIYF	TGTGCCACCAGCAAGGATGTAGGTCAGGGAAACACCATATATTTT